Shown below are 19 T cell receptor beta chains from a single sample sequenced in a study of beta chain features in type 1 diabetes. Expressed TCRB transcripts were sequenced after all isolated RNA was converted to cDNA. Clones were sequenced by immunoSEQ multiplex PCR, and TCRdb holds only the in-frame ones, with some missing. The sample includes 350,000 to 400,000 clones, about 15% of them seen just once. Input material: naive CD4+ T cells from blood. The receptors were sampled from a woman aged 18-29 years in good health.

This clone was counted between two and nine times. CDR3 amino acids: CASSYYRVSEQYF. Here the CDR3 DNA reads TGTGCCAGCAGTTACTACAGGGTATCGGAGCAGTACTTC. The genes are TRBV6-5 and TRBJ2-7; D is possibly TRBD1 (6 bases). CDR1 and CDR2 (germline): MNHEY, SVGAGI. CDR3 length: 13 residues. V was cut by 1 base and J by 7 bases, with 11 bases left in between.

This clone was detected a few times. The chain combines TRBV30 with TRBJ1-2; D is perhaps TRBD1 (5 bases). The CDR3 runs 15 residues. Germline values: CDR1 GTSNPN, CDR2 SVGIG (reference sequence). V lost 4 bases and J 7 bases, leaving 22 bases between the germline ends. The CDR3 DNA reads TGTGCCTGGAAAATTGCAGGGATTTTTTCGTTTGGCTACACCTTC. The encoded protein is CAWKIAGIFSFGYTF.

The chain carries TRBV7-2 and TRBJ2-5; D is undetermined. The CDR3 totals 18 residues. Trimming shortened V by 1 base and J by 2 bases, and 20 bases separated the two germline ends. The germline V gene has CDR1 SGHTA and CDR2 FQGNSA. This chain's CDR3 is CASSLGWAGRIQQETQYF. The CDR3 DNA follows: TGTGCCAGCAGCTTAGGGTGGGCTGGCCGGATACAACAAGAGACCCAGTACTTC.

J is TRBJ2-7 and V is TRBV6-5; D perhaps matches TRBD1 (5 bases). Trimming took 5 bases from V and 3 from J, leaving 11 bases between them. The CDR3 is made up of 13 amino acids. Germline CDR1 and CDR2: MNHEY and SVGAGI. DNA for the CDR3: TGTGCCAGCAGTGACAGCCTACTCTACGAGCAGTACTTC. The encoded protein is CASSDSLLYEQYF.

This chain links TRBV15 with TRBJ2-2; TRBD2 is a possible D gene (5 bases). V was cut by 1 base and J by 5 bases, with 14 bases left in between. Germline V gene data show CDR1 as LNHNV and CDR2 as YYDKDF (reference sequence). This CDR3 is built from 16 residues. CDR3 sequence reads: CATSRGGSEFTGELFF. In DNA form, the CDR3 reads TGTGCCACCAGCAGAGGAGGGAGCGAATTTACCGGGGAGCTGTTTTTT.

This clone has just a few counts. The chain has TRBV19 and TRBJ2-3; tentative D call: TRBD2 (6 bases). The germline gives CDR1 LNHDA, CDR2 SQIVND (reference sequence). V lost 6 bases and J lost 0, with 10 bases in between. CDR3 size: 14 residues. The CDR3 bases are TGTGCCAGTAGCCGGGACTCAAGCACAGATACGCAGTATTTT. Protein product: CASSRDSSTDTQYF.

The J gene is TRBJ2-7, the V gene TRBV23-1, with 8 bases identical to TRBD1. TRBV23-1 qualifies as an ORF whose function is uncertain. This CDR3 spans 14 amino acids. V trimming: 5 bases; J trimming: 1 base; junction bases outside the gene matches: 4. CDR3 sequence (DNA): TGCGCCAGCAGTGACAGGGGTCGTTCCTACGAGCAGTACTTC. It translates to CASSDRGRSYEQYF.

This clone showed up just a few times. This chain uses TRBV9 with TRBJ1-4, with a possible D match to TRBD1 (5 bases). Germline CDR1 and CDR2: SGDLS and YYNGEE. The CDR3 has 15 amino acids. V was clipped by 0 bases and J by 2 bases, with 8 bases between them. The CDR3 region is CASSVGAGTNEKLFF. CDR3 DNA sequence: TGTGCCAGCAGCGTAGGAGCAGGGACTAATGAAAAACTGTTTTTT. Filled out from reference TRBV9 and TRBJ1-4, the complete variable domain reads DSGVTQTPKHLITATGQRVTLRCSPRSGDLSVYWYQQSLDQGLQFLIQYYNGEERAKGNILERFSAQQFPDLHSELNLSSLELGDSALYFCASSVGAGTNEKLFFGSGTQLSVL.

This clone was detected a few times. The chain uses TRBV28 and TRBJ2-6; D is undetermined. This CDR3 has 15 amino acids. Trimming left V 3 bases short and J 1 base short, with 7 bases between. CDR1 and CDR2 from the germline V gene are MDHEN and SYDVKM. CDR3: CASSLYLSGANVLTF. The CDR3 DNA sequence: TGTGCCAGCAGTTTGTATCTATCTGGGGCCAACGTCCTGACTTTC.

V and J are TRBV30 and TRBJ1-4; weak D call: TRBD1 (6 bases). This CDR3 comprises 14 residues. Germline V gene data show CDR1 as GTSNPN and CDR2 as SVGIG (reference sequence). Between the trimmed V and J ends, which lost 3 bases and 10 bases, there was a span of 18 bases. The CDR3 bases are TGTGCCTGGAGAGACCTGAGGTTGGGGGCAAAACTGTTTTTT. As protein: CAWRDLRLGAKLFF.

The chain carries TRBV5-8 and TRBJ2-5; D is uncertain. CDR3 length equals 13 residues. Trimming removed 2 bases at V and 7 bases at J, with 12 bases between. Germline-derived CDR1 and CDR2 are SGHTS and YDEGEE. CDR3 nucleotides: TGTGCCAGCAGCTTTATGTTATCGGGGACCCAGTACTTC. Protein sequence: CASSFMLSGTQYF.

The rearrangement joins TRBV11-2 to TRBJ2-3; D is ambiguous. This CDR3 region has 11 residues. Germline CDR1 and CDR2: SGHAT and FQNNGV. Trimming took 5 bases from V and 2 from J, leaving 2 bases between them. The CDR3 nucleotides read TGTGCCAGCAGCCACACAGATACGCAGTATTTT. As protein: CASSHTDTQYF.

The chain links TRBV18 to TRBJ2-2; D gene unclear. The germline CDR1 and CDR2 sequences are KGHSH and LQKENI. Trimming removed 5 bases from V and 0 bases from J, with 7 bases in between. This CDR3 region has 14 residues. The DNA for the CDR3 is TGTGCCAGCTCAAGAACTACGAACACCGGGGAGCTGTTTTTT. It specifies CASSRTTNTGELFF. Looking up the rest from reference TRBV18 and TRBJ2-2 gives the full variable domain: NAGVMQNPRHLVRRRGQEARLRCSPMKGHSHVYWYRQLPEEGLKFMVYLQKENIIDESGMPKERFSAEFPKEGPSILRIQQVVRGDSAAYFCASSRTTNTGELFFGEGSRLTVL.

The J gene is TRBJ2-1, the V gene TRBV6-5; D possibly corresponds to TRBD2 (6 bases). Looked up from germline, CDR1 is MNHEY and CDR2 is SVGAGI. CDR3 size: 14 residues. V lost 6 bases to trimming and J lost 0 bases, with 9 bases between them. CDR3: CASRPDYSYNEQFF. The CDR3, as DNA: TGTGCCAGCAGACCGGACTACTCCTACAATGAGCAGTTCTTC.

Points on this clone: Distinct nucleotide sequences in the sample also encode this CDR3. CDR3 DNA: TGTGCCAGCTCCCCGGGGGGGAATCAGCCCCAGCATTTT. It codes for CASSPGGNQPQHF. The rearrangement links TRBV18 to TRBJ1-5, with a tentative D call TRBD1 (5 bases). Trimming left V 6 bases short and J 4 bases short, with 10 bases between. The V gene's germline CDR1 is KGHSH and CDR2 LQKENI. CDR3 length equals 13 residues.

V usage is TRBV29-1 and J usage is TRBJ2-2; 7 nucleotides line up with TRBD1. There are 13 residues in the CDR3. The V segment lost 0 bases and the J segment 6 bases; nucleotides outside the gene matches: 1. Germline-derived CDR1 and CDR2 are SQVTM and ANQGSEA. In nucleotides, the CDR3 is TGCAGCGTTGAAGAGCAGGGGGCCGGGGAGCTGTTTTTT. Protein product: CSVEEQGAGELFF.

The chain employs TRBV5-4 and TRBJ2-1; 8 nucleotides agree with TRBD1. From germline, CDR1 is SGHNT and CDR2 YYREEE (reference sequence). The CDR3 is 15 amino acids. After removal of 4 bases from V and 6 bases from J, the junction contained 9 bases not matched to a gene. The CDR3 nucleotides read TGTGCCAGCAGCCTACAGGGGGATAACTTCAATGAGCAGTTCTTC. Protein: CASSLQGDNFNEQFF. The whole variable domain, remainder taken from reference TRBV5-4 and TRBJ2-1, is ETGVTQSPTHLIKTRGQQVTLRCSSQSGHNTVSWYQQALGQGPQFIFQYYREEENGRGNFPPRFSGLQFPNYSSELNVNALELDDSALYLCASSLQGDNFNEQFFGPGTRLTVL.

This clone was recorded a few times. The chain is built from TRBV7-3 and TRBJ2-3, with 7 positions matching TRBD2. The V gene end was trimmed by 5 bases and the J gene end by 2 bases; junction bases not matched to a gene: 4. Germline CDR1 reads SGHTA; CDR2 reads FQGTGA. The CDR3 spans 14 residues. CDR3 loop: CASSPSGNTDTQYF. The CDR3 DNA reads TGTGCCAGCAGCCCCAGCGGGAACACAGATACGCAGTATTTT.

Here the CDR3 reads CASSYGSWALNTEAFF. Written as DNA, the CDR3 is TGTGCCAGCAGTTACGGATCATGGGCGTTGAACACTGAAGCTTTCTTT. The V and J genes are TRBV6-5 and TRBJ1-1, with no clear D. Germline-derived CDR1 and CDR2 are MNHEY and SVGAGI. The V end was cut by 2 bases, the J end by 0 bases, with 13 bases between. This CDR3 comprises 16 residues.